This TCR beta chain was profiled in a study of CD8 T cells in Susac syndrome. The authors reverse transcribed roughly 0.5 to 1 ug RNA with random hexamers. TCRdb analysed the immunoSEQ multiplex PCR reads with MiXCR anew, one entry per CDR3 protein. The sample holds 95,000 to 150,000 distinct CDR3 sequences, about 93% seen once. This CDR3 has 14 residues. Deletions cut 4 bases from V and 0 bases from J, with 6 bases between. The sequence derives from a human donor with Susac syndrome. The sequencing sample was made of CD8+ T cells from PBMCs. The V call is TRBV12-3 or TRBV12-4, the J call TRBJ2-2; unclear D gene. DNA for the CDR3: TGTGCCAGCAGTTCGTCGACGAACACCGGGGAGCTGTTTTTT. It encodes CASSSSTNTGELFF.